This T cell receptor beta chain was identified during a study of response to subunit inactivated influenza vaccine. MiXCR, run by TCRdb on the RT-PCR reads, gives a single entry per CDR3 protein. The sample holds about 620,000 distinct CDR3 sequences, about 11% seen once. The V and J ends lost 7 bases and 7 bases, in that order; junction bases with no gene match: 9. The CDR3 covers 14 residues. Germline-derived CDR1 and CDR2 are MDHEN and SYDVKM. This sample also belongs to another study, concerning T cells expressing NK-cell markers. That work states: Making the TCR beta cDNA relied on 5'RACE template switching with UMIs. With respect to HCMV, seven of the eight sequenced donors were seropositive, and one was seronegative.

The rearrangement links TRBV28 to TRBJ1-4, with TRBD1 matching over 7 bases. The TCR comes from a man between 45 and 60 years old who received an inactivated influenza vaccine. The material sequenced was PBMCs from blood, taken on the day of vaccination. As DNA, the CDR3 is TGTGCCAGCAATTTGGGGACAGCCGCTGAAAAACTGTTTTTT. The encoded protein is CASNLGTAAEKLFF.